This is a list of T cell receptor beta chains from one sample in a study of identical twins. TCRdb redid the calling of the 5' RACE reads with MiXCR, one entry per CDR3 protein. The sample includes hundreds of thousands of distinct CDR3 sequences, about 18% of them seen just once. This same sample was also part of a study on T cells expressing NK-cell markers.

Sequenced: PBMCs. These receptors were obtained from a woman between 18 and 29 years old in good health. CDR3s include the opening cysteine and the closing phenylalanine or tryptophan. The D gene is left open where the match is weak.

j_call | v_call | d_call | cdr3_aa
TRBJ1-5 | TRBV12-3/TRBV12-4 | - | CASSPFGWDQPQHF
TRBJ2-3 | TRBV12-3/TRBV12-4 | - | CASSVGVSTDTQYF
TRBJ2-1 | TRBV20-1 | TRBD2 | CSARTSGGSYNEQFF
TRBJ1-5 | TRBV4-1 | TRBD1 | CASNSPGQGLKQPQHF
TRBJ2-7 | TRBV12-3/TRBV12-4 | - | CASSFTGRVSYEQYF
TRBJ1-1 | TRBV6-5 | - | CASSYTGERAFF
TRBJ1-2 | TRBV7-9 | TRBD1 | CASSGLGGQGLNYGYTF
TRBJ1-1 | TRBV2 | - | CASSEGAGREAFF
TRBJ2-5 | TRBV20-1 | - | CSAPTRSRGETQYF
TRBJ1-1 | TRBV29-1 | - | CSVAGGLSEAFF
TRBJ2-1 | TRBV2 | - | CASGKQFF
TRBJ2-1 | TRBV19 | TRBD2 | CASSSSGRADNEQFF
TRBJ1-1 | TRBV7-2 | - | CASSFWGGLTEAFF
TRBJ2-7 | TRBV5-1 | - | CASSTDLGSYEQYF
TRBJ2-2 | TRBV20-1 | - | CSARGQGDRGELFF
TRBJ2-1 | TRBV29-1 | - | CSVEARWDEQFF
TRBJ2-3 | TRBV6-5 | - | CASSYSEADTQYF
TRBJ2-2 | TRBV7-9 | - | CASSLSGDGELFF
TRBJ2-2 | TRBV9 | TRBD2 | CASSVAPSGGAGELFF
TRBJ2-1 | TRBV7-7 | - | CASSRGGATYNEQFF
TRBJ1-6 | TRBV20-1 | - | CSAPQGLDSPLHF
TRBJ2-7 | TRBV7-9 | TRBD2 | CASSSPRTSVSYEQYF
TRBJ2-1 | TRBV7-8 | - | CASGGRAAHNEQFF
TRBJ2-3 | TRBV20-1 | - | CSATTPTAADTQFF
TRBJ1-1 | TRBV29-1 | - | CSVRSDHYRGTEAFF
TRBJ2-3 | TRBV11-2 | - | CASAGGSGRTDTQYF
TRBJ2-1 | TRBV15 | TRBD2 | CATSRPQERGDEQFF
TRBJ1-5 | TRBV12-3/TRBV12-4 | TRBD1 | CASADRASQPQHF
TRBJ2-1 | TRBV25-1 | TRBD2 | CASVTSGVNEQFF
TRBJ2-3 | TRBV6-6 | - | CASTDRFTDTQYF
TRBJ1-2 | TRBV20-1 | TRBD1 | CSASGGGGGYTF
TRBJ2-2 | TRBV7-6 | - | CASSARPGETGELFF
TRBJ1-1 | TRBV5-4 | - | CASSSGGGVLNTEAFF
TRBJ1-1 | TRBV5-1 | TRBD1 | CASSRRAGGNEAFF
TRBJ2-3 | TRBV7-9 | - | CASSPPEDRDTQYF
TRBJ2-3 | TRBV12-3/TRBV12-4 | TRBD1 | CASSSSDGYRGDTQYF
TRBJ2-5 | TRBV9 | - | CASSGGHGGAETQYF
TRBJ2-2 | TRBV7-8 | - | CASSLRQLTGELFF
TRBJ2-5 | TRBV5-1 | - | CASSLGSRGETQYF
TRBJ1-2 | TRBV5-5 | TRBD1 | CASRRQGEEGYTF
TRBJ2-2 | TRBV4-1 | - | CASSRPPGELFF
TRBJ1-1 | TRBV6-2/TRBV6-3 | - | CASSYARGSGGTEAFF
TRBJ2-7 | TRBV20-1 | - | CSARGSKTYEQYF
TRBJ2-7 | TRBV20-1 | TRBD2 | CSARGLAGGPSYEQYF
TRBJ2-1 | TRBV27 | TRBD2 | CASMVLGLAEKGEFF
TRBJ2-7 | TRBV6-5 | - | CASSYRVDSGEQYF
TRBJ2-5 | TRBV9 | - | CASSKGAGRETQYF
TRBJ2-7 | TRBV3-1 | TRBD2 | CASSRMGLAAVEQYF
TRBJ1-2 | TRBV12-3/TRBV12-4 | - | CASAGLAYGYTF
TRBJ2-5 | TRBV20-1 | - | CSARGDEGETQYF
TRBJ2-1 | TRBV4-1 | TRBD2 | CASSQDYLPGTSGANNEQFF
TRBJ2-1 | TRBV6-1 | - | CASIGMYNEQFF
TRBJ2-5 | TRBV5-1 | - | CASSSGEDEPQELTQYF
TRBJ1-5 | TRBV5-1 | - | CASSLGTANQPQHF
TRBJ2-1 | TRBV29-1 | TRBD1 | CRAGQGYNEQFF